The next 31 T cell receptor beta chains were all read from a single sample in a study of CD8 T cells in ankylosing spondylitis. A single record per CDR3 protein comes from TCRdb applying MiXCR to the 5' RACE reads. In the table there are tens of thousands of distinct CDR3 sequences, around 2.5% of which are singletons. Sequencing used blood, either unsorted or a sorted T cell fraction (not recorded which). The receptors derive from a female donor with ankylosing spondylitis or in good health (not recorded which).

This clonotype came up many times. The rearrangement joins TRBV9 to TRBJ2-2; maybe TRBD2 (5 bases). V lost 3 bases to trimming and J lost 1 base, with 7 bases between them. The germline V gene encodes CDR1 SGDLS and CDR2 YYNGEE. This CDR3 has 14 amino acids. The CDR3 here is CASSAGLNTGELFF. The CDR3 nucleotides read TGTGCCAGCAGCGCCGGACTGAACACCGGGGAGCTGTTTTTT.

This clonotype was detected many times. The chain is built from TRBV9 and TRBJ1-6, with 7 bases lining up with TRBD1. Trimming took 3 bases from V and 5 from J; bases not matched to a gene: 8. This CDR3 is 16 amino acids long. The germline gives CDR1 SGDLS, CDR2 YYNGEE. The DNA for the CDR3 is TGTGCCAGCAGCGCAGCCGCAGGGGGGAATAATTCACCCCTCCACTTT. It translates to CASSAAAGGNNSPLHF.

This clonotype was counted at least ten times. The chain recombines TRBV9 with TRBJ1-3; the D is unclear. CDR1 is SGDLS and CDR2 is YYNGEE in the germline V gene. This CDR3 is built from 17 residues. Trimming took off 4 bases at V and 8 bases at J, with 25 bases between the two ends. Here the CDR3 reads CASSPRGVRPDFDTIYF. The CDR3 bases are TGTGCCAGCAGCCCCCGAGGTGTCCGGCCTGATTTTGACACCATATATTTT.

This clonotype was seen at least ten times. CDR3: CASSVAGQTYNEQFF. Here the CDR3 DNA reads TGTGCCAGCAGCGTAGCGGGACAAACCTACAATGAGCAGTTCTTC. The chain recombines TRBV9 with TRBJ2-1; tentative D call: TRBD1 (6 bases). The CDR3 has 15 residues. The V and J ends lost 0 bases and 2 bases respectively, with 9 bases between them. CDR1 is SGDLS and CDR2 is YYNGEE in the germline V gene.

In this sample, this clonotype turned up many times. The genes are TRBV9 and TRBJ1-2, with a weak D call TRBD1 (6 bases). The V and J ends lost 0 bases and 4 bases respectively, with 10 bases between them. From germline, CDR1 is SGDLS and CDR2 YYNGEE. This CDR3 contains 14 residues. CDR3 amino acids: CASSVEAGAYGYTF. CDR3 nucleotide sequence: TGTGCCAGCAGCGTAGAGGCAGGGGCCTATGGCTACACCTTC.

The table lists this clonotype with many counts. The chain is built from TRBV9 and TRBJ2-1; 12 nucleotides align to TRBD2. Germline values: CDR1 SGDLS, CDR2 YYNGEE. This CDR3 comprises 15 residues. V dropped 3 bases and J dropped 4; count of bases not matched to a gene: 2. The chain's CDR3 is CASSGTSGVYNEQFF. The CDR3 DNA follows: TGTGCCAGCAGCGGGACTAGCGGGGTTTACAATGAGCAGTTCTTC.

Many counts were recorded for this clonotype. The chain is built from TRBV9 and TRBJ2-6; perhaps TRBD1 as D (5 bases). In germline, CDR1 is SGDLS, CDR2 YYNGEE. V was trimmed by 4 bases and J by 1 base, leaving 12 bases between them. The CDR3 runs to 16 residues. CDR3 nucleotide sequence: TGTGCCAGCAGCCCGACGTCAGGGTCTGGGGCCAACGTCCTGACTTTC. Protein: CASSPTSGSGANVLTF.

This clonotype was counted at least ten times. The rearrangement uses TRBV9 and TRBJ2-2, with unresolved D. V was shortened by 4 bases and J by 6 bases, with 19 bases between the two germline ends. The germline CDR1 and CDR2 sequences are SGDLS and YYNGEE. This CDR3 is 16 amino acids long. The CDR3 loop reads CASSPTGPYPPGELFF. CDR3 in DNA: TGTGCCAGCAGCCCAACCGGGCCCTACCCCCCCGGGGAGCTGTTTTTT. The full variable domain, its missing parts supplied by reference TRBV9 and TRBJ2-2, is DSGVTQTPKHLITATGQRVTLRCSPRSGDLSVYWYQQSLDQGLQFLIQYYNGEERAKGNILERFSAQQFPDLHSELNLSSLELGDSALYFCASSPTGPYPPGELFFGEGSRLTVL.

The chain carries TRBV9 and TRBJ1-3; D gene unclear. This CDR3 has 12 residues. Germline CDR1 is SGDLS and CDR2 is YYNGEE. Trimming shortened V by 2 bases and J by 3 bases, and 3 bases separated the two germline ends. The CDR3 region is CASSVYGNTIYF. The DNA of the CDR3 is TGTGCCAGCAGCGTTTATGGAAACACCATATATTTT.

This clonotype has ten or more counts. The J gene is TRBJ2-5, the V gene TRBV9; tentative D call: TRBD2 (6 bases). V lost 0 bases, J lost 4 bases, and 13 bases lay in between. The CDR3 sequence is 15 residues long. The V gene's germline CDR1 is SGDLS and CDR2 YYNGEE. The CDR3, as DNA: TGTGCCAGCAGCGTAGTTGGAGGGCTGGGAGAGACCCAGTACTTC. Protein product: CASSVVGGLGETQYF.

This clonotype was seen repeatedly, ten times or more. The gene calls are TRBV9 and TRBJ2-2; TRBD1 matches 8 bases. Germline lookup yields CDR1 SGDLS and CDR2 YYNGEE. The CDR3 extends over 15 amino acids. Trimming at V came to 6 bases and at J to 4 bases, leaving 8 bases not matched to a gene. CDR3 loop: CASTPQGAGTGELFF. The CDR3, as DNA: TGTGCCAGCACCCCTCAGGGGGCGGGCACCGGGGAGCTGTTTTTT.

This clonotype was recorded many times. This chain uses TRBV9 with TRBJ2-3; 8 nucleotides align to TRBD2. Trimming removed 5 bases from V and 0 bases from J; junction bases left unmatched: 5. CDR3 length: 15 amino acids. Germline assignment: CDR1 SGDLS and CDR2 YYNGEE. CDR3 amino acids: CASSTSGLSTDTQYF. The CDR3 region has the DNA TGTGCCAGCAGTACTAGCGGCCTTAGCACAGATACGCAGTATTTT.

This clonotype was seen many times. The chain has TRBV9 and TRBJ1-5, with D possibly matching TRBD1 (6 bases). Germline loops: CDR1 SGDLS, CDR2 YYNGEE. V was pared by 3 bases and J by 6 bases, with 16 bases between. CDR3 length: 15 amino acids. The CDR3 bases are TGTGCCAGCAGCGCCGGAGACAGGAGCGGTCAGCCCCAGCATTTT. This codes for CASSAGDRSGQPQHF.

This clonotype showed up many times. The chain combines TRBV9 with TRBJ1-1; a weak D match, TRBD1 (5 bases). The CDR3 spans 15 residues. Germline CDR1 is SGDLS and CDR2 is YYNGEE. V was cut by 0 bases and J by 0 bases, with 9 bases left in between. The CDR3 is CASSVEAGMNTEAFF. In nucleotides, the CDR3 is TGTGCCAGCAGCGTAGAGGCAGGGATGAACACTGAAGCTTTCTTT.

This clonotype was counted many times. The chain combines TRBV9 with TRBJ1-2, with D possibly matching TRBD1 (6 bases). In germline, CDR1 is SGDLS, CDR2 YYNGEE. The ends were cut back, 3 bases at V and 6 bases at J, with 18 bases in the middle. The CDR3 is 15 amino acids. This CDR3 is CASSAPITQGNGYTF. For the CDR3, the DNA is TGTGCCAGCAGCGCTCCAATTACTCAGGGGAATGGCTACACCTTC. Full variable domain (outside the CDR3, taken from reference TRBV9 and TRBJ1-2): DSGVTQTPKHLITATGQRVTLRCSPRSGDLSVYWYQQSLDQGLQFLIQYYNGEERAKGNILERFSAQQFPDLHSELNLSSLELGDSALYFCASSAPITQGNGYTFGSGTRLTVV.

This clonotype has ten or more counts. The rearrangement links TRBV9 to TRBJ1-1; 11 bases align to TRBD1. The germline V gene encodes CDR1 SGDLS and CDR2 YYNGEE. This CDR3 has 15 amino acids. Unmatched junction bases numbered 7, after V lost 4 bases and J lost 5 bases. The CDR3: CASSLGTGGGTEAFF. CDR3 nucleotides: TGTGCCAGCAGCCTCGGGACAGGGGGAGGGACTGAAGCTTTCTTT.

This clonotype was picked up many times. The V call is TRBV9, the J call TRBJ2-1, with no clear D. CDR1 is SGDLS and CDR2 is YYNGEE in the germline V gene. The CDR3 contains 14 residues. V was cut by 2 bases and J by 5 bases, with 11 bases left in between. This CDR3 reads CASSVQSLHNEQFF. The CDR3 DNA reads TGTGCCAGCAGCGTCCAAAGCCTTCACAATGAGCAGTTCTTC.

This clonotype has a handful of counts. This chain links TRBV9 with TRBJ1-1, with TRBD1 identical over 7 bases. CDR3 length: 14 amino acids. Trimming cost V 4 bases and J 1 base; bases outside gene matches: 4. The germline gives CDR1 SGDLS, CDR2 YYNGEE. CDR3: CASSPEGANTEAFF. The CDR3 nucleotides are TGTGCCAGCAGCCCTGAGGGGGCGAACACTGAAGCTTTCTTT.

This clonotype has a count of ten or more. The V and J genes are TRBV9 and TRBJ1-6; 7 nucleotides agree with TRBD1. The junction had 1 base not matched to a gene; V was cut back by 0 bases and J by 4 bases. This CDR3 spans 15 amino acids. Germline V gene sequence: CDR1 SGDLS, CDR2 YYNGEE. The CDR3 loop is CASSVGGQYNSPLHF. CDR3 sequence (DNA): TGTGCCAGCAGCGTAGGGGGACAGTATAATTCACCCCTCCACTTT.

This clonotype was recorded many times. The rearrangement uses TRBV9 and TRBJ2-3; no firm D call. The CDR3 is 11 amino acids. V was cut by 4 bases and J by 3 bases, with 3 bases left in between. Germline V lookup: CDR1 SGDLS, CDR2 YYNGEE. The CDR3 loop is CASSLTDTQYF. In DNA, the CDR3 is TGTGCCAGCAGCCTAACAGATACGCAGTATTTT.

This clonotype was counted at least ten times. At one boundary the junction diverges from the germline segment, which might be a read error. CDR3 amino acids: CASSVSSGEGSEQFF. The CDR3 DNA reads TGTGCCAGCAGCGTAAGCAGCGGCGAGGGGAGTGAGCAGTTTTTC. This chain uses TRBV9 with TRBJ2-1, with D perhaps being TRBD1 or TRBD2 (5 bases each). Germline loops: CDR1 SGDLS, CDR2 YYNGEE. CDR3 length: 15 amino acids.

The chain is built from TRBV9 and TRBJ2-3, with TRBD2 identical over 12 bases. V gave up 3 bases and J gave up 5 bases; unmatched junction bases: 7. CDR3 length: 16 amino acids. CDR1 and CDR2 (germline): SGDLS, YYNGEE. The CDR3 region is CASSEGLAGSEDTQYF. CDR3 bases: TGTGCCAGCAGCGAGGGACTAGCGGGTTCAGAAGATACGCAGTATTTT. The full variable domain, in which reference TRBV9 and TRBJ2-3 provide the parts outside the CDR3, is DSGVTQTPKHLITATGQRVTLRCSPRSGDLSVYWYQQSLDQGLQFLIQYYNGEERAKGNILERFSAQQFPDLHSELNLSSLELGDSALYFCASSEGLAGSEDTQYFGPGTRLTVL.

In its sample, this clonotype was seen many times. The chain carries TRBV9 and TRBJ1-1, with D unresolved. This CDR3 spans 14 amino acids. Trimming pared 4 bases from V and 3 bases from J, leaving 13 bases between. The germline V gene has CDR1 SGDLS and CDR2 YYNGEE. The CDR3: CASSPDGRHTEAFF. The CDR3 DNA is TGTGCCAGCAGCCCTGACGGTAGACACACTGAAGCTTTCTTT. Drawing the rest from reference TRBV9 and TRBJ1-1, the complete variable domain is DSGVTQTPKHLITATGQRVTLRCSPRSGDLSVYWYQQSLDQGLQFLIQYYNGEERAKGNILERFSAQQFPDLHSELNLSSLELGDSALYFCASSPDGRHTEAFFGQGTRLTVV.

This clonotype was counted ten times or more. V and J are TRBV9 and TRBJ2-3; D is tentatively TRBD1 or TRBD2 (5 bases each). CDR3 length: 12 amino acids. Trimming removed 4 bases from V and 15 bases from J, with 18 bases in between. Germline V gene sequence: CDR1 SGDLS, CDR2 YYNGEE. CDR3 bases: TGTGCCAGCAGCTTACGGGACCCGGGTTGCTATTTT. This encodes CASSLRDPGCYF.

This clonotype was counted many times. This chain joins TRBV9 and TRBJ1-1; D uncertain. V lost 0 bases and J lost 0, with 9 bases in between. The CDR3 extends over 15 amino acids. The germline V gene encodes CDR1 SGDLS and CDR2 YYNGEE. This CDR3 is CASSVDGRMNTEAFF. CDR3 sequence (DNA): TGTGCCAGCAGCGTAGATGGCAGGATGAACACTGAAGCTTTCTTT.

This clonotype showed up many times. The chain joins TRBV9 to TRBJ2-5; D possibly corresponds to TRBD1 (6 bases). The CDR3 length is 15 residues. Trimming removed 4 bases at V and 5 bases at J, with 18 bases between. Germline V lookup: CDR1 SGDLS, CDR2 YYNGEE. In nucleotides, the CDR3 is TGTGCCAGCAGCCCCCGACAGGAAGAAAGGGAGACCCAGTACTTC. This translates into CASSPRQEERETQYF.

The count of this clonotype is one. The gene calls are TRBV9 and TRBJ2-7; D unclear. V lost 3 bases, J lost 6 bases, and 7 bases lay in between. The V gene's germline CDR1 is SGDLS and CDR2 YYNGEE. CDR3 length: 11 residues. CDR3 amino acids: CASSGQSEQYF. The CDR3 DNA follows: TGTGCCAGCAGCGGCCAAAGCGAGCAGTACTTC.

Ten or more counts support this clonotype. The chain recombines TRBV9 with TRBJ1-1; 9 positions agree with TRBD1. The CDR3 is made up of 14 amino acids. Germline values: CDR1 SGDLS, CDR2 YYNGEE. J lost 6 bases, V lost 4 bases, and 7 bases had no gene match. CDR3 DNA sequence: TGTGCCAGCAGCCCCAAAACAGGGGGCTCTGAAGCTTTCTTT. Translated: CASSPKTGGSEAFF.

This clonotype has at least ten counts. One end of the junction does not line up with germline, which may come from a read error. The genes are TRBV9 and TRBJ2-5; either TRBD1 or TRBD2 may fit D (6 bases each). This CDR3 has 14 residues. Germline CDR1 is SGDLS and CDR2 is YYNGEE. The CDR3 DNA reads TGTGCCAGCAGCCCATGGGGGGCTCAAGGGACCCAGTACTTC. Translated: CASSPWGAQGTQYF. The complete variable domain, with remaining parts taken from reference TRBV9 and TRBJ2-5, reads DSGVTQTPKHLITATGQRVTLRCSPRSGDLSVYWYQQSLDQGLQFLIQYYNGEERAKGNILERFSAQQFPDLHSELNLSSLELGDSALYFCASSPWGAQGTQYFGPGTRLLVL.

The sample holds many counts of this clonotype. The V and J genes are TRBV9 and TRBJ2-1; TRBD2 agrees at 8 bases. The CDR3 length is 17 residues. The V segment lost 0 bases and the J segment 5 bases; nucleotides outside the gene matches: 10. Germline V gene sequence: CDR1 SGDLS, CDR2 YYNGEE. CDR3 nucleotides: TGTGCCAGCAGCGTAGAGGCGGGAGGTCGGCTTAACAATGAGCAGTTCTTC. It codes for CASSVEAGGRLNNEQFF.

Many counts were recorded for this clonotype. The J gene is TRBJ2-3, the V gene TRBV9, with no clear D. This CDR3 region has 15 residues. The ends were cut back, 2 bases at V and 3 bases at J, with 13 bases in the middle. CDR1 SGDLS and CDR2 YYNGEE come from the germline V gene. The CDR3 region has the DNA TGTGCCAGCAGCGTCCGATTCTCGGAGACAGATACGCAGTATTTT. It yields the protein CASSVRFSETDTQYF.